This entry lists 2 T cell receptor beta chains sequenced from one sample in a study of Japanese encephalitis immunity and Zika vaccine responses. MiXCR, run by TCRdb on the 5' RACE reads, gives a single entry per CDR3 protein. The data show roughly 250 distinct CDR3 sequences, about 1.5% seen once. Peptide pools at about 1 ug/mL each stimulated CFSE-labeled PBMCs over a roughly 6-day culture. Proliferating CD4 T cells were sorted unfixed as live CD56-CD19-CD16-CD3+CD4+ CFSE-low cells. The starting material was antigen-activated CD4+ T cells from blood, cultured, obtained during a Zika inactivated vaccine study. These receptors all stem from an adult woman who received an inactivated Zika virus vaccine.

In its sample, this clonotype is large. The chain is built from TRBV24-1 and TRBJ2-3; TRBD2 matches at 10 bases. V shed 0 bases, J shed 7 bases, and the junction held 18 bases outside the gene matches. CDR1 and CDR2 from the germline V gene are KGHDR and SFDVKD. CDR3 size: 20 residues. The CDR3 region has the DNA TGTGCCACCAGTGATTTGCCTGGCAGAGGGCTAGCGGGGGATGCTTATACGCAGTATTTT. This encodes CATSDLPGRGLAGDAYTQYF.

Sample share makes this clonotype large (0.1 to 1%). V is TRBV20-1 and J is TRBJ2-7; D unclear. The length of the CDR3 is 14 residues. Germline V CDR1 and CDR2: DFQATT, SNEGSKA (reference sequence). Trimming left V 0 bases short and J 3 bases short, with 12 bases between. The CDR3 here is CSARDEGRIYEQYF. CDR3 nucleotide sequence: TGCAGTGCTAGAGATGAAGGTAGAATCTACGAGCAGTACTTC.